These T cell receptor beta chains were read from a single sample in a study of a mutant IDH1 vaccine in newly diagnosed glioma. The antigens for these receptors are not known. The assay was immunoSEQ multiplex PCR, and TCRdb's table has in-frame clones only and misses some. Here the sample spans tens of thousands of clones, 84% being singletons. Source: PBMCs, taken from a glioma patient whose treatment included an IDH1 peptide vaccine. The receptors shown here come from a man in his late teens or twenties with glioma. The CDR3 runs from the conserved cysteine through the conserved F or W. D genes are given only for firm matches. Some rows mark clone size as missing; the rest say once, few, many or name a class of expanded clone.

D gene,clone size,J gene,V gene,CDR3 protein,CDR3 DNA
.,.,TRBJ2-1,TRBV29-1,CSVESFTGNEQFF,TGCAGCGTTGAATCCTTTACTGGCAATGAGCAGTTCTTC
.,.,TRBJ2-5,TRBV20-1,CSASLGLGRYF,TGCAGTGCTAGCCTTGGACTCGGGAGGTACTTC
TRBD1,.,TRBJ1-2,TRBV18,CASSPPQGALYGYTF,TGTGCCAGCTCACCACCGCAGGGGGCCCTCTATGGCTACACCTTC
.,.,TRBJ2-7,TRBV25-1,CASSEWRVDHEQYF,TGTGCCAGCAGTGAATGGCGGGTGGACCACGAGCAGTACTTC
.,.,TRBJ1-1,TRBV19,CASNHRTALNTEAFF,TGTGCCAGTAACCATCGGACGGCTTTGAACACTGAAGCTTTCTTT
TRBD1,.,TRBJ1-4,TRBV7-9,CASSPTGTGSEKLFF,TGTGCCAGCAGCCCAACCGGGACAGGGAGTGAAAAACTGTTTTTT
.,.,TRBJ2-1,TRBV5-6,CASSLASRRGGEQFF,TGTGCCAGCAGCTTGGCCTCTCGGCGGGGTGGTGAGCAGTTCTTC
TRBD1,once,TRBJ2-7,TRBV25-1,CASSARTGAPYEQYF,TGTGCCAGCAGTGCCCGCACAGGGGCGCCCTACGAGCAGTACTTC
.,.,TRBJ1-5,TRBV5-1,CASSLGPRDQPQHF,TGCGCCAGCAGCTTAGGTCCTCGAGATCAGCCCCAGCATTTT
.,.,TRBJ2-2,TRBV7-3,CASSLFGGPNTGELFF,TGTGCCAGCAGCTTATTCGGGGGGCCGAACACCGGGGAGCTGTTTTTT
TRBD1,once,TRBJ1-1,TRBV6-1,CASRKTGAEAFF,TGTGCCAGCAGGAAGACAGGGGCTGAAGCTTTCTTT
.,.,TRBJ1-1,TRBV5-6,CASSLTRGQTGATEAFF,TGTGCCAGCAGCCTCACCCGAGGACAGACTGGAGCCACTGAAGCTTTCTTT
TRBD2,.,TRBJ2-1,TRBV2,CASRPRGGLNNEQFF,TGTGCCAGCAGACCACGGGGGGGCCTAAACAATGAGCAGTTCTTC
TRBD1,.,TRBJ2-7,TRBV4-1,CASSHMTGPSYEQYF,TGCGCCAGCAGCCATATGACAGGGCCCTCCTACGAGCAGTACTTC
TRBD1,.,TRBJ1-4,TRBV30,CAWEQGINEKLFF,TGTGCCTGGGAACAGGGGATTAATGAAAAACTGTTTTTT
TRBD1,.,TRBJ2-2,TRBV7-6,CASSPTNRGAGELFF,TGTGCCAGCAGCCCTACTAACAGGGGCGCCGGGGAGCTGTTTTTT
TRBD2,.,TRBJ2-5,TRBV7-9,CASSSSGGGETQYF,TGTGCCAGCAGCTCTTCGGGGGGTGGGGAGACCCAGTACTTC
TRBD1,.,TRBJ2-7,TRBV2,CASSVDRGNYEQYF,TGTGCCAGCAGTGTCGACAGGGGGAACTACGAGCAGTACTTC
.,.,TRBJ2-1,TRBV7-2,CASSLDSYNEQFF,TGTGCCAGCAGCTTGGACTCCTACAATGAGCAGTTCTTC
TRBD2,once,TRBJ2-7,TRBV27,CASSFGRGPSYEQYF,TGTGCCAGCAGTTTTGGGAGGGGTCCCTCCTACGAGCAGTACTTC
.,.,TRBJ2-2,TRBV5-1,CASSLAGANTGELFF,TGCGCCAGCAGCTTGGCCGGCGCGAACACCGGGGAGCTGTTTTTT
.,medium-sized,TRBJ2-5,TRBV7-2,CASSLTQETQYF,TGTGCCAGCAGCCTTACACAAGAGACCCAGTACTTC
.,.,TRBJ1-3,TRBV2,CASRATGSAGNTIYF,TGTGCCAGCAGAGCAACAGGGTCGGCTGGAAACACCATATATTTT
TRBD1,.,TRBJ1-5,TRBV27,CASSSRYRGQPQHF,TGTGCCAGCAGTTCCCGCTACAGGGGCCAGCCCCAGCATTTT
.,.,TRBJ1-1,TRBV6-6,CASRLLDSLNTEAFF,TGTGCCAGCAGACTACTGGACAGCTTGAACACTGAAGCTTTCTTT
TRBD1,.,TRBJ1-4,TRBV5-1,CASSLGPPQGANEKLFF,TGCGCCAGCAGCTTGGGGCCCCCACAGGGGGCGAATGAAAAACTGTTTTTT
.,.,TRBJ2-7,TRBV27,CASSLRGEQILTYEQYF,TGTGCCAGCAGTTTGAGGGGGGAACAGATATTAACCTACGAGCAGTACTTC
.,.,TRBJ2-7,TRBV30,CAWSGSYLAYEQYF,TGTGCCTGGAGTGGTTCCTACCTTGCCTACGAGCAGTACTTC
.,.,TRBJ2-1,TRBV19,CASSNPPTGRDEQFF,TGTGCCAGTAGTAACCCCCCGACAGGGAGGGATGAGCAGTTCTTC
.,once,TRBJ1-1,TRBV5-8,CASSLWVGLNTEAFF,TGTGCCAGCAGCTTGTGGGTCGGATTGAACACTGAAGCTTTCTTT
TRBD2,.,TRBJ2-1,TRBV2,CASSVTSGRAGEQFF,TGTGCCAGCAGCGTCACTAGCGGGAGGGCCGGTGAGCAGTTCTTC
.,.,TRBJ1-2,TRBV7-6,CASSEAGEENGANYGYTF,TGTGCCAGCAGCGAGGCAGGAGAGGAAAACGGAGCTAACTATGGCTACACCTTC
.,.,TRBJ1-1,TRBV12-5,CASGLVLRSWMNTEAFF,TGTGCTAGTGGTTTGGTATTGAGGAGCTGGATGAACACTGAAGCTTTCTTT
.,.,TRBJ2-5,TRBV7-8,CASSSHLPGPGKKETQYF,TGTGCCAGCAGCTCTCACCTACCCGGCCCGGGGAAAAAAGAGACCCAGTACTTC
.,.,TRBJ1-6,TRBV30,CAWSVGPANSPLHF,TGTGCCTGGAGTGTAGGACCCGCTAATTCACCCCTCCACTTT